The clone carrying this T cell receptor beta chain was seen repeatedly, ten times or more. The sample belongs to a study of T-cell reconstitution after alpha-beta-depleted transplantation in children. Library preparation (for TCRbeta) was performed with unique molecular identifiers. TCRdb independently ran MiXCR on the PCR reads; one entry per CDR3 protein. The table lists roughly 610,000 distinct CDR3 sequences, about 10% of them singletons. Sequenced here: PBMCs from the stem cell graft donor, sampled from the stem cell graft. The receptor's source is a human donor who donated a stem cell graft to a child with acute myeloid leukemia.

CDR3 coding DNA: TGTGCCAGCACCCTGAGCGGGAGGGCCGGAGATACGCAGTATTTT. This encodes CASTLSGRAGDTQYF. This chain connects TRBV12-3 or TRBV12-4 to TRBJ2-3; TRBD2 aligns across 10 bases. Trimming removed 7 bases from V and 5 bases from J; junction bases left unmatched: 9. This CDR3 is built from 15 residues.